This T cell receptor beta chain originates from a study of cytomegalovirus exposure and HLA in healthy donors. A note on this clone: Its antigen is still unknown.

Though nominally healthy at sampling, donors likely had unrecorded immune exposures. The PCR employed 60 Vbeta primers together with 13 Jbeta primers. TCRdb's table, derived via immunoSEQ multiplex PCR, lists solely in-frame clones and lacks some. The sample comprises about 160,000 clones, around 72% of which are singletons, and less than 8.5% rests with the top ten. Study-level points and caveats: Presence/absence comparisons presumed near-even sequencing depth among donors. Several of the most significant clusters appeared linked to common viral pathogens, based on a later analysis.

The CDR3 is 16 amino acids. The germline V gene encodes CDR1 SEHNR and CDR2 FQNEAQ (reference sequence). The J segment lost 4 bases and the V segment lost 3 bases, leaving 9 bases of the junction unmatched. The chain is built from TRBV7-9 and TRBJ2-3, with 8 nucleotides matching TRBD1. The source of this sequence is a man in his forties in good health and CMV-seropositive. Material for sequencing was PBMCs. Here the CDR3 reads CASSFGDRGVADTQYF. The CDR3 DNA sequence: TGTGCCAGCAGCTTCGGCGACAGGGGAGTAGCAGATACGCAGTATTTT. Supplemented by reference TRBV7-9 and TRBJ2-3, the full variable domain reads DTGVSQNPRHKITKRGQNVTFRCDPISEHNRLYWYRQTLGQGPEFLTYFQNEAQLEKSRLLSDRFSAERPKGSFSTLEIQRTEQGDSAMYLCASSFGDRGVADTQYFGPGTRLTVL.